The clone carrying this T cell receptor beta chain was counted between two and nine times. Its specificity is unknown. Germline V gives CDR1 SGDLS, CDR2 YYNGEE. The CDR3 extends over 15 amino acids. Trimming cost V 4 bases and J 7 bases; bases outside gene matches: 11. With a J-beta primer mix and a sample-barcoded 5' primer, a second PCR ran roughly 6 to 11 cycles. Every sample produced at least 2.5 million CDR3-containing paired-end reads. TCRdb re-derived calls from the 5' RACE reads in MiXCR, one entry per CDR3 protein. The data show 700,000 to 1,000,000 distinct CDR3 sequences, approximately 48% seen once. Total RNA was isolated from each sample in quantities of at least 5.5 micrograms. These data come from a study of blood T cells in healthy people across ages. Overall study context: Every two T cells gave about one barcoded beta molecule via template switching. Study-wide findings and caveats: Measured against age, TCR beta diversity per million T cells decreased in a roughly linear manner.

This chain joins TRBV9 and TRBJ2-7, with 10 bases identical to TRBD2. The source of this sequence is a man in his sixties in good health. Sample: blood. CDR3 in amino acids: CASSPLSGGTGEQYF. The CDR3 DNA sequence: TGTGCCAGCAGCCCCCTTAGCGGGGGGACCGGGGAGCAGTACTTC.